This T cell receptor (beta chain) was sequenced for a study of cytomegalovirus exposure and HLA in healthy donors (dated by TCRdb to 2016 to 2017). About the investigation overall: An earlier analysis of approximately 640 of the donors reported about 250 Gb of sequence data and roughly 100 million unique TCR beta sequences from 190 million or so T cells. Approximately 310 gigabases of sequencing data and approximately 85 million unique TCR sequences were included in an early release covering roughly 600 HLA-typed donors. Of the roughly 400 genotyped donors, approximately 83% fell in the genetic ancestry cluster associated with self-reported Caucasian donors. The study was designed to test whether signatures of past pathogen exposure could be identified by cataloging public T cell receptors. Using immunosequencing, the study profiled T cell repertoires from fewer than 850 subjects and related those repertoires to cytomegalovirus serostatus. Besides the first cohort of approximately 670 subjects, a separate validation cohort made up of roughly 130 different subjects was used. The study combined high-throughput TCR immunosequencing, statistical association of individual TCRs with disease status, and machine learning to predict cytomegalovirus infection status. A later analysis re-analyzed previously published TCR beta repertoires from 550 to 700 donors and added high-resolution HLA genotyping to study TCR occurrence patterns. The later analysis used no new phenotypic data to find candidate immune exposures, relying instead on TCR beta sequences and their occurrence across donors. An earlier analysis of about 600 of the donors used high-throughput TCR beta sequencing to judge whether each TCR beta V gene segment behaved as functional or pseudogenic. Donor age, sex, ethnicity and CMV serostatus were compiled together with the repertoire data. Genome-wide SNP genotypes for about 60% of the roughly 700 donors were used in a later genetic analysis, which treated that subset as a discovery cohort. Every discovery cohort repertoire had been produced on one sequencing platform. HLA typing included class I and class II loci at four-digit resolution. Typing coverage differed by locus: A, B, C, DRB1 and DQB1 were typed in about 620-640 donors, DQA1 in 522, DPA1 in nearly 610, and DPB1 in 450 to 480. About five DR-DQ haplotypes were handled as single units for association and clustering because linkage in the cohort was strong. Across under 500 genotyped donors of the cohort, an average of roughly 250,000 unique TCR beta nucleotide sequences per donor were sequenced, and approximately 19% of those sequences were non-productive.

The library was produced with the immunoSEQ multiplex PCR assay. The multiplex PCR relied on a mix of 60 forward primers for TCR Vbeta segments and 13 reverse primers for TCR Jbeta segments. A multiplex PCR assay on genomic DNA amplified the CDR3 region of rearranged TCR beta genes. Amplified TCR beta libraries were sequenced as 87-base-pair reads on the Illumina HiSeq System. The authors' analysis ran thus. A later analysis tallied 70 million to 100 million unique TCR beta chains across the 666 repertoires, and some 10 million of those chains were shared by two or more donors. Raw reads were error-corrected and collapsed into unique sequences by a nearest-neighbor algorithm in which closely related sequences were merged to remove PCR and sequencing errors. Alignment of CDR3 sequences to IMGT reference sequences was used to assign V, D and J gene segments. For a sequence to be retained, at least a six-nucleotide match to both a V gene segment and a J gene segment was required. Rearrangements were called productive when the CDR3 lacked stop codons and stayed in frame with V and J; all others were non-productive. Following IMGT convention, CDR3 was defined as the stretch from the second conserved V-encoded cysteine up to the conserved J-encoded phenylalanine. Sequences without an unambiguous match to a single V gene segment were excluded from the earlier analysis of several hundred of the donors. In an earlier analysis of 587 of the donors, a V segment was called functional when productive rearrangements were above 56.7%, and segregating when the standard deviation between donors exceeded 5%. To diagnose cytomegalovirus status from the catalog of TCR beta chain sequences, a statistical classification framework was built. V and J gene assignment, in a later analysis, came from comparing TCR nucleotide sequences with IMGT/GENE-DB human TR gene sequences. Using the TCRdist pipeline, a later analysis assigned CDR3 sequences along with most-parsimonious VDJ recombination scenarios. In a later analysis, every TCR beta chain was defined by the combination of its CDR3 amino acid sequence and its V-gene family, and reads without a unique V-gene family were dropped. In a later analysis, approximately 640 highly shared, low-generation-probability nucleotide sequences were removed to address suspected cross-contamination and a sequencing artifact. For each public chain, a later analysis derived a clonal expansion index from normalized ranks of inferred template counts within each repertoire. In a later analysis, generation probabilities were computed using a VDJ recombination model fitted to out-of-frame rearrangements, and the results were checked against IGoR. A later analysis scored TCR-TCR, TCR-HLA and TCR-CMV co-occurrence with hypergeometric tests, applying a repertoire-size bias correction to TCR pairs. A later analysis estimated false discovery rates by permuting HLA or CMV assignments 20 times. In a later analysis, co-occurring TCRs were grouped using DBSCAN, with TCRdist sequence similarity added in when clustering inside HLA-allele-positive subsets. Repertoires with fewer than 30,000 or more than 120,000 public chains were left out of co-occurrence clustering, as were a handful of repertoires with anomalous nucleotide sharing. TCRdb carries this immuneACCESS record with in-frame sequences only. Its versions omit some clonotypes, under half of them owing to an unresolved V gene in the studies checked, with the rest unexplained. D and trimming were read from the DNA, whereas the V and J calls and clone size are those reported in that table. This sample comprises fewer than 250,000 clones, about four fifths of them detected only once. Roughly 3.6% of the sample is in the top ten clones.

In total, roughly 670 healthy bone marrow donors made up the cohort. All cohort members were sampled while nominally healthy, although unrecorded immune exposures were likely present. The donor was CMV seropositive and belonged to the group of more than 250 seropositive cohort members. Every donor gave a peripheral blood sample, and the peripheral blood mononuclear cells from that sample were used for TCR beta sequencing. The Qiagen DNeasy Blood Extraction Kit was used to extract genomic DNA from the blood cell samples. V is cut back by 2 bases and J by 2 bases, with 3 bases in the junction unmatched. The CDR3 runs 16 amino acids, cysteine and phenylalanine included. The CDR3 DNA has 48 bases and is translated from base 1. According to the germline V gene, CDR1 reads SGHVS and CDR2 reads FNYEAQ. A remark on this clone: It has no known antigen specificity. Nothing much larger sits one base from this clone, and base qualities are not available.

Overall study results and their limits: When HLA alleles, especially DR and DQ, strongly co-occurred, TCR associations were difficult to assign to individual alleles. Compared with the roughly 710-donor mean, donors in an Asian-associated ancestry cluster had fewer N-insertions in productive TCRs, according to a later genetic analysis. In vitro tests confirmed that a few of the cytomegalovirus-associated TCR beta chains recognize cytomegalovirus antigens. The classifier was reported to diagnose cytomegalovirus status with high specificity and sensitivity in both the original and validation cohorts. A later genetic analysis associated a missense DCLRE1C variant with V-gene and J-gene trimming of TCR beta chains, and an independent cohort replicated the association. A cluster of highly shared sequence variants was judged likely to be a technical artifact of the sequencing pipeline. A later analysis associated about 16,000 TCR beta sequences with specific HLA alleles at a false discovery rate of 0.05. Because the 87-base-pair reads could not distinguish some IMGT-functional V segments, including TRBV6-2 and TRBV6-3, those segments were excluded. The earlier analysis of about 600 of the donors excluded seventeen rarely observed V segments, including chromosome 9 orphons, because counts were too low. In an earlier analysis of under 600 of the donors, most TCR beta V segments were observed in productive rearrangements about 87% or about 30% of the time, broadly matching IMGT annotations. A further reported finding was that TCR beta sequences accurately predicted the HLA-A and HLA-B alleles for most subjects in the first cohort. The only immune exposure information available for the cohort was CMV serostatus. A later analysis reported that several top co-occurrence clusters appeared linked to parvovirus B19, influenza, CMV and Epstein-Barr virus. According to a later analysis, TCR association rates differed among HLA loci, with DRB1 alleles showing the most associated TCRs and HLA-C alleles showing the fewest. Compared with equally common non-associated chains, HLA-associated TCR beta chains in a later analysis were more clonally expanded and had lower generation probabilities. Correlated functional status among segregating V segments might be attributable to linkage disequilibrium, but an unknown experimental factor could not be ruled out. Only TCR beta chains were sequenced in this cohort, and the absence of alpha or paired-chain data limited detectable features. In a later analysis, most CMV-associated TCR beta chains were found to appear HLA-restricted, with HLA associations seemingly driven largely by CMV exposure. While some public TCRs were present in many individuals, most TCR sequences turned up only very rarely across donors. Sequencing depth was assumed to be roughly uniform across donors in the presence/absence analyses, though that assumption may not hold. Because HLA typing was missing for some donors at each locus, association tests included only the typed subset. It was suggested by the authors that the approach could potentially be generalized to other disease states and immunological phenotypes. A total of 164 TCR beta chains were listed by the study as associated with cytomegalovirus.

Material for sequencing was PBMCs. The origin of this receptor is a man aged 35 to 55 in good health and CMV-seropositive. The rearranged chain carries TRBV7-6 and TRBJ2-3, with 11 bases in between that match TRBD2. The DNA sequence follows: TGTGCCAGCAGCTTATTAGCGGGGGGGTACACAGATACGCAGTATTTT. Protein translation: CASSLLAGGYTDTQYF.